The entry below describes one T cell receptor (beta chain). Its antigen is still unknown. This entry comes from a study of shared clonotypes between healthy human individuals. Study outcomes and limitations: A generally larger estimated richness was seen in naive subsets than in memory subsets. A reduction in generation probabilities was seen for non-shared clonotypes relative to those shared by all four donors. Some naive CD4 clonotypes, about 5%, turned up in common across a few donors.

Caucasian adults residing in Nashville, Tennessee made up all the donors. Profiling relied on immunoSEQ multiplex PCR, and the TCRdb table lists in-frame clones only, not all of them. This table holds roughly 2.2 million clones, 92% found once. Germline V lookup: CDR1 KGHSH, CDR2 LQKENI. Trimming stripped 1 base from V and 6 bases from J, with 18 bases between. CDR3 length equals 16 residues. J is TRBJ1-1 and V is TRBV18; D remains ambiguous. The TCR was taken from a man between 18 and 35 years old in good health. Some clones in this sample may be carry-over from other donors' samples. The sample comprised naive CD4+ T cells from PBMCs. Described subset: CD45RA+ positively selected. This CDR3 is CASSPRQDGWVSEAFF. The CDR3 DNA sequence: TGTGCCAGCTCACCACGGCAGGATGGGTGGGTGTCTGAAGCTTTCTTT.